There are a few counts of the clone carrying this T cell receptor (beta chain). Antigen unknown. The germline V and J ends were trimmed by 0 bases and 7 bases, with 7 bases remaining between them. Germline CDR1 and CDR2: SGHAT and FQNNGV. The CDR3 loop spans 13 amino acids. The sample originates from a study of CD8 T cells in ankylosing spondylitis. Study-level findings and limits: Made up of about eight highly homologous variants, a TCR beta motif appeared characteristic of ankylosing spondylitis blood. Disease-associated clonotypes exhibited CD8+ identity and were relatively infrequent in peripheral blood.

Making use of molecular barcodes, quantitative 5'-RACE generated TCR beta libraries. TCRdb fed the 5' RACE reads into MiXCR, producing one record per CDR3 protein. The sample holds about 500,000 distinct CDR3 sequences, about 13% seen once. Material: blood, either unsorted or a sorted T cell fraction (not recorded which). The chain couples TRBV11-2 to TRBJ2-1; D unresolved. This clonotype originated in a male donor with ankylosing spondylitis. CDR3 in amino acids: CASSLEGRNEQFF. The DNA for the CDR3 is TGTGCCAGCAGCTTAGAGGGCAGGAATGAGCAGTTCTTC.